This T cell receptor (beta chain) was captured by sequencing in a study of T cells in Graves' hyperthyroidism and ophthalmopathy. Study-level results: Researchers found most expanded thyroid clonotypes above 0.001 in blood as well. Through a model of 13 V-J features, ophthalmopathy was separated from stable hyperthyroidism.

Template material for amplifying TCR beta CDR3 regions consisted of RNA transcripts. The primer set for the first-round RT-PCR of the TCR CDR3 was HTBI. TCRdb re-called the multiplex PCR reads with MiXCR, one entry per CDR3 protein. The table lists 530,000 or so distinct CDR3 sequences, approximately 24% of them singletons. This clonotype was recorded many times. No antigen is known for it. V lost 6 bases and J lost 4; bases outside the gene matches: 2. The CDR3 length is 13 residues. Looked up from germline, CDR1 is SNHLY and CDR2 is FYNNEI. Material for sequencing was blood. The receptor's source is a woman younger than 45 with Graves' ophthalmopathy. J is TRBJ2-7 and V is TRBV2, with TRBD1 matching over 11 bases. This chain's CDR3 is CASRGTGGYEQYF. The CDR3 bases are TGTGCCAGCAGGGGGACAGGGGGGTACGAGCAGTACTTC.